These 17 T cell receptor beta chains came from one sample sequenced in a study of shared T cell receptors in the human thymus. Assay: immunoSEQ multiplex PCR; the TCRdb copy retains only in-frame clones and omits some. The repertoire has around 730,000 clones, 70% to 90% of them found once; the top ten carry approximately 0.01%. The sample also formed part of further work on human thymus T cells.

Sequencing was done on a sample of thymocytes. These receptors were collected from a girl in the first two years of life with a congenital heart defect.

This clone was seen once. This chain uses TRBV14 with TRBJ2-4, with D possibly being TRBD2 (6 bases). V shed 0 bases and J shed 1 base, with 7 bases lying between them. The V gene's germline CDR1 is SGHDN and CDR2 FVKESK. The CDR3 is 15 residues long. CDR3 in DNA: TGTGCCAGCAGCCAAGATCGGGGGGCCAAAAACATTCAGTACTTC. It encodes CASSQDRGAKNIQYF.

This clone was recorded only once. This sequence joins TRBV10-2 and TRBJ2-1; 13 nucleotides line up with TRBD2. The trim removed 6 bases at V and 8 bases at J, leaving 7 bases unmatched. The CDR3 is 15 residues long. Germline V gene lookup returns CDR1 WSHSY and CDR2 SAAADI. Here the CDR3 DNA reads TGCGCCAGCAGGGAACTAGCGGGGGGGAACCATGAGCAGTTCTTC. This translates into CASRELAGGNHEQFF.

The CDR3 spells CASSFRDRGLYGYTF. The CDR3 region has the DNA TGTGCCAGCAGTTTCCGGGACAGGGGCCTATATGGCTACACCTTC. The chain combines TRBV28 with TRBJ1-2; 10 nucleotides align to TRBD1. The CDR3 contains 15 residues. J was trimmed by 5 bases and V by 3 bases; bases with no gene match: 6. Germline CDR1 and CDR2: MDHEN and SYDVKM.

J is TRBJ2-3 and V is TRBV9; D ambiguous. The germline V and J ends were trimmed by 0 bases and 1 base, with 15 bases remaining between them. The CDR3 extends over 17 amino acids. Germline values: CDR1 SGDLS, CDR2 YYNGEE. The CDR3 nucleotides are TGTGCCAGCAGCGTAGAGCTGTCTCCCCGTGGCACAGATACGCAGTATTTT. Residues: CASSVELSPRGTDTQYF.

The chain is built from TRBV27 and TRBJ1-6, with 9 bases fitting TRBD1. CDR1 and CDR2 (germline): MNHEY, SMNVEV (reference sequence). V shed 0 bases and J 5 bases; nucleotides not matched to a gene: 5. This CDR3 region has 17 residues. Here the CDR3 DNA reads TGTGCCAGCAGTTTATCTAGGGACAGGGCGGATAATTCACCCCTCCACTTT. It is translated as CASSLSRDRADNSPLHF.

CDR3 residues: CASSTQSPGGYGYTF. CDR3 bases: TGTGCCAGCAGTACCCAATCCCCTGGAGGCTATGGCTACACCTTC. V gene TRBV6-5 combines with J gene TRBJ1-2, with D unresolved. The germline gives CDR1 MNHEY, CDR2 SVGAGI. Trimming left V 5 bases short and J 4 bases short, with 17 bases between. This CDR3 spans 15 amino acids.

The V gene is TRBV27, the J gene TRBJ1-1; possibly TRBD1 for D (5 bases). CDR1 and CDR2 (germline): MNHEY, SMNVEV (reference sequence). CDR3 length equals 17 residues. The V end lost 3 bases, the J end lost 1 base, and 18 bases lay between the germline ends. Written as DNA, the CDR3 is TGTGCCAGCAGTTTTAGGTGGGGGGTGGTGGCGAACACTGAAGCTTTCTTT. Amino acids: CASSFRWGVVANTEAFF.

The chain employs TRBV15 and TRBJ1-3; 7 nucleotides line up with TRBD1. Germline V CDR1 and CDR2: LNHNV, YYDKDF (reference sequence). The CDR3 consists of 15 residues. Trimming took 7 bases from V and 7 from J; bases not matched to a gene: 13. CDR3: CATTPGTGQLNTIYF. The CDR3 coding sequence is TGTGCCACCACCCCAGGGACGGGACAGCTGAACACCATATATTTT.

The chain couples TRBV4-1 to TRBJ1-3, with D possibly TRBD1 on 6 matching bases. Trimming took 1 base from V and 2 from J, leaving 9 bases between them. The CDR3 spans 15 residues. Germline V gene sequence: CDR1 MGHRA, CDR2 YSYEKL. Here the CDR3 DNA reads TGCGCCAGCAGCCAAGGGGCAGGGGCTGGAAACACCATATATTTT. The encoded protein is CASSQGAGAGNTIYF.

The chain couples TRBV18 to TRBJ2-3; 14 bases agree with TRBD2. The CDR3 is 16 residues long. With 4 bases clipped from V and 4 bases from J, the junction kept 4 bases outside the gene matches. The germline CDR1 and CDR2 sequences are KGHSH and LQKENI. In nucleotides, the CDR3 is TGTGCCAGCTCACGCACGACTAGCGGGGGGGCAGATACGCAGTATTTT. Translating gives CASSRTTSGGADTQYF.

The chain uses TRBV4-1 and TRBJ1-4; 7 bases agree with TRBD1. The CDR3 covers 14 residues. V lost 3 bases, J lost 7 bases, and 5 bases stayed unmatched. CDR1 is MGHRA, CDR2 YSYEKL, per germline. The CDR3, as DNA: TGCGCCAGCAGCCAGAGACAGGGAGGTGAAAAACTGTTTTTT. Translating gives CASSQRQGGEKLFF.

The chain employs TRBV14 and TRBJ1-2; TRBD1 aligns across 7 bases. The V segment lost 4 bases and the J segment 4 bases; nucleotides outside the gene matches: 6. In germline, CDR1 is SGHDN, CDR2 FVKESK. The CDR3 is 14 residues long. CDR3 amino acids: CASSPTGDGYGYTF. The CDR3 DNA reads TGTGCCAGCAGCCCCACAGGGGACGGCTATGGCTACACCTTC.

This clone was found a few times. V usage is TRBV5-8 and J usage is TRBJ1-5; possible D gene TRBD1, 5 bases. Trimming stripped 0 bases from V and 1 base from J, with 20 bases between. CDR1 SGHTS and CDR2 YDEGEE come from the germline V gene. The CDR3 spans 19 residues. In DNA form, the CDR3 reads TGTGCCAGCAGCTTGGTTCGAATTTGGGAAGGGGCCAGCAATCAGCCCCAGCATTTT. Translated: CASSLVRIWEGASNQPQHF. The variable domain in full, with the rest retrieved from reference TRBV5-8 and TRBJ1-5, is EAGVTQSPTHLIKTRGQQATLRCSPISGHTSVYWYQQALGLGLQFLLWYDEGEERNRGNFPPRFSGRQFPNYSSELNVNALELEDSALYLCASSLVRIWEGASNQPQHFGDGTRLSIL.

In this sample, this clone turned up once. The CDR3 region has the DNA TGTGCCAGTAGCCGGGGAGATACGCAGTATTTT. It encodes CASSRGDTQYF. This rearrangement joins TRBV19 to TRBJ2-3; weak D call: TRBD2 (5 bases). The CDR3 spans 11 residues. The germline V gene has CDR1 LNHDA and CDR2 SQIVND (reference sequence). V lost 6 bases and J lost 5, with 6 bases in between.

On this clone itself: The sample has other DNA sequences that encode this CDR3 too. This sequence joins TRBV5-1 and TRBJ1-2, with D tentatively TRBD1 (5 bases). Germline V gene lookup returns CDR1 SGHRS and CDR2 YFSETQ. This CDR3 comprises 13 residues. The V and J ends lost 0 bases and 7 bases respectively, with 10 bases between them. CDR3 DNA: TGCGCCAGCAGCTTGGGTCAGGGTGGTGGCTACACCTTC. It specifies CASSLGQGGGYTF.

This clone was recorded once. This sequence joins TRBV6-5 and TRBJ1-5, with 8 bases lining up with TRBD1. CDR3 size: 14 residues. Germline V gives CDR1 MNHEY, CDR2 SVGAGI. V trimming: 6 bases; J trimming: 6 bases; junction bases outside the gene matches: 7. The CDR3 region has the DNA TGTGCCAGCAGCTTTGGACAGGGAGGTCAGCCCCAGCATTTT. Translation gives CASSFGQGGQPQHF.

The chain couples TRBV7-6 to TRBJ2-3; D is uncertain. This CDR3 comprises 15 residues. Trimming took 5 bases from V and 2 from J, leaving 14 bases between them. In germline, CDR1 is SGHVS, CDR2 FNYEAQ. CDR3 sequence reads: CASSPVLWFTDTQYF. CDR3 in DNA: TGTGCCAGCAGCCCGGTACTATGGTTCACAGATACGCAGTATTTT.